These 10 T cell receptor beta chains originate from one sample sequenced in a study of blood T cell repertoires in COVID-19. Repertoires were generated with immunoSEQ multiplex PCR, while TCRdb's copy carries only in-frame clones and drops some. The sample shows 250,000 or so clones, approximately 90% of them seen only once. Sample: PBMCs or T cells enriched from blood (not recorded which). These receptors were collected from a woman aged 25 to 39 with acute COVID-19.

The rearrangement joins TRBV2 to TRBJ1-1; possible D gene TRBD1, 5 bases. This CDR3 has 13 residues. V was cut by 3 bases and J by 6 bases, with 11 bases left in between. Germline V gene lookup returns CDR1 SNHLY and CDR2 FYNNEI. This CDR3 is CASSDFPTAEAFF. CDR3 nucleotide sequence: TGTGCCAGCAGTGATTTCCCGACAGCTGAAGCTTTCTTT. The full variable domain, with the rest looked up from reference TRBV2 and TRBJ1-1, is EPEVTQTPSHQVTQMGQEVILRCVPISNHLYFYWYRQILGQKVEFLVSFYNNEISEKSEIFDDQFSVERPDGSNFTLKIRSTKLEDSAMYFCASSDFPTAEAFFGQGTRLTVV.

The CDR3 region has the DNA TGTGCCAGCAGCATCAGGGGGAGCGAGCAGTACTTC. This encodes CASSIRGSEQYF. This chain uses TRBV11-3 with TRBJ2-7, with 7 bases fitting TRBD1. The CDR3 has 12 residues. Losses at the gene ends were 5 bases for V and 6 bases for J; bases not matched to a gene: 4. Germline assignment: CDR1 SGHNT and CDR2 YENEEA.

The chain recombines TRBV5-1 with TRBJ1-6; 7 nucleotides align to TRBD1. V dropped 2 bases and J dropped 9; count of bases not matched to a gene: 14. The germline CDR1 and CDR2 sequences are SGHRS and YFSETQ. The CDR3 covers 17 residues. CDR3 loop: CASSLLLRQGSGSPLHF. The DNA for the CDR3 is TGCGCCAGCAGCTTACTTCTTAGACAGGGAAGCGGTTCACCCCTCCACTTT.

The rearrangement links TRBV5-1 to TRBJ1-6, with 7 bases lining up with TRBD1. The CDR3 loop spans 14 amino acids. Germline assignment: CDR1 SGHRS and CDR2 YFSETQ. The junction had 6 bases not matched to a gene; V was cut back by 5 bases and J by 7 bases. The CDR3 bases are TGCGCCAGCAGTCCAGGGGGTGAGAATTCACCCCTCCACTTT. It codes for CASSPGGENSPLHF. Using reference TRBV5-1 and TRBJ1-6 for the parts outside the CDR3, the full variable domain is KAGVTQTPRYLIKTRGQQVTLSCSPISGHRSVSWYQQTPGQGLQFLFEYFSETQRNKGNFPGRFSGRQFSNSRSEMNVSTLELGDSALYLCASSPGGENSPLHFGNGTRLTVT.

This chain links TRBV10-2 with TRBJ1-2; D possibly corresponds to TRBD1 (5 bases). This CDR3 contains 13 residues. The germline V gene encodes CDR1 WSHSY and CDR2 SAAADI. The V gene lost 3 bases and the J gene lost 7 bases, with 12 bases spanning the gap. CDR3 sequence: CASSETGQGGYTF. The CDR3 bases are TGCGCCAGCAGTGAAACCGGACAAGGTGGCTACACCTTC.

V gene TRBV7-9 combines with J gene TRBJ1-2; D gene uncertain. The V and J ends lost 1 base and 4 bases respectively, with 13 bases between them. In germline, CDR1 is SEHNR, CDR2 FQNEAQ (reference sequence). The length of the CDR3 is 15 residues. CDR3 sequence (DNA): TGTGCCAGCAGCTTAGAATCGGTCAAATCCTATGGCTACACCTTC. Its translation is CASSLESVKSYGYTF.

The chain joins TRBV5-6 to TRBJ1-1; possibly TRBD1 for D (5 bases). Germline-derived CDR1 and CDR2 are SGHDT and YYEEEE. Trimming took off 1 base at V and 4 bases at J, with 14 bases between the two ends. This CDR3 is built from 15 residues. CDR3 DNA sequence: TGTGCCAGCAGCTTGAACCCGGGACTGACCACTGAAGCTTTCTTT. This codes for CASSLNPGLTTEAFF.

This clone was seen a single time. The V and J genes are TRBV6-6 and TRBJ2-7; the match to TRBD1 covers 7 bases. The ends lost 5 bases at V and 5 bases at J; junction bases unmatched: 9. In germline, CDR1 is MNHNY, CDR2 SVGAGI (reference sequence). CDR3 length: 14 residues. The CDR3 bases are TGTGCCAGCAGTCGACAGGGCGATGTCAACGAGCAGTACTTC. It translates to CASSRQGDVNEQYF.

The rearrangement links TRBV10-3 to TRBJ2-7; 8 bases agree with TRBD1. The junction had 5 bases not matched to a gene; V was cut back by 6 bases and J by 1 base. The CDR3 length is 14 residues. The V gene's germline CDR1 is ENHRY and CDR2 SYGVKD. CDR3 nucleotides: TGTGCCATCAGCGATTGGACAGGGTCCTACGAGCAGTACTTC. This encodes CAISDWTGSYEQYF.

The chain links TRBV7-3 to TRBJ1-1; the D is unclear. The V gene's germline CDR1 is SGHTA and CDR2 FQGTGA. Trimming took off 1 base at V and 3 bases at J, with 15 bases between the two ends. The CDR3 contains 16 residues. Here the CDR3 DNA reads TGTGCCAGCAGCTTAATGGGCCCACGGAGGGACACTGAAGCTTTCTTT. Amino acid sequence: CASSLMGPRRDTEAFF.